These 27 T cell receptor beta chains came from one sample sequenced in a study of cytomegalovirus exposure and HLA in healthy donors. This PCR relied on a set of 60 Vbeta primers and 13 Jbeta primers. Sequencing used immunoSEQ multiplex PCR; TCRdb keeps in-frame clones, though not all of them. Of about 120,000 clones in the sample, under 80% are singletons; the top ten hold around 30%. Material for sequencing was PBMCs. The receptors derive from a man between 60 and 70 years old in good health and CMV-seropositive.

CDR3 DNA: TGTGCCAGCACCCCAGGGGGCCTAGCGGGATCGTTAGAGACCCAGTACTTC. Translation: CASTPGGLAGSLETQYF. The V and J genes are TRBV28 and TRBJ2-5, with a weak D call TRBD2 (9 bases). The CDR3 covers 17 residues. The germline V and J ends were trimmed by 7 bases and 4 bases, with 25 bases remaining between them. Germline CDR1 is MDHEN and CDR2 is SYDVKM.

The CDR3 DNA is TGTGCCAGCAGACAGGTTCCCGGGACAGGTTCGAACACTGAAGCTTTCTTT. This gives the protein CASRQVPGTGSNTEAFF. The chain links TRBV28 to TRBJ1-1; 8 nucleotides line up with TRBD1. The CDR3 spans 17 residues. The germline V gene has CDR1 MDHEN and CDR2 SYDVKM. V was pared by 6 bases and J by 1 base, with 13 bases of the junction left unmatched. Drawing the rest from reference TRBV28 and TRBJ1-1, the complete variable domain is DVKVTQSSRYLVKRTGEKVFLECVQDMDHENMFWYRQDPGLGLRLIYFSYDVKMKEKGDIPEGYSVSREKKERFSLILESASTNQTSMYLCASRQVPGTGSNTEAFFGQGTRLTVV.

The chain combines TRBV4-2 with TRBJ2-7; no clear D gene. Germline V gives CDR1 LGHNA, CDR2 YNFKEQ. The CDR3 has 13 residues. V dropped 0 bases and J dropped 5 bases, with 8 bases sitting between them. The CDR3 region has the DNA TGTGCCAGCAGCCAAGATGGTGCGGACGAGCAGTACTTC. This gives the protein CASSQDGADEQYF.

The DNA of the CDR3 is TGTGCCATCAGTGAGCAGTTAGGGGTGAACACTGAAGCTTTCTTT. Protein product: CAISEQLGVNTEAFF. This chain joins TRBV10-3 and TRBJ1-1; a possible D gene is TRBD1 (5 bases). The germline gives CDR1 ENHRY, CDR2 SYGVKD. The CDR3 is 15 residues long. V lost 2 bases to trimming and J lost 0 bases, with 10 bases between them.

The CDR3 DNA is TGTGCCAGTAGTATCAGGACTAGCGGGGGGGCCCTGAATGAGCAGTTCTTC. Translated: CASSIRTSGGALNEQFF. The chain couples TRBV19 to TRBJ2-1; 15 nucleotides align to TRBD2. This CDR3 comprises 17 residues. Germline lookup yields CDR1 LNHDA and CDR2 SQIVND (reference sequence). The V gene end was trimmed by 3 bases and the J gene end by 7 bases; junction bases not matched to a gene: 7.

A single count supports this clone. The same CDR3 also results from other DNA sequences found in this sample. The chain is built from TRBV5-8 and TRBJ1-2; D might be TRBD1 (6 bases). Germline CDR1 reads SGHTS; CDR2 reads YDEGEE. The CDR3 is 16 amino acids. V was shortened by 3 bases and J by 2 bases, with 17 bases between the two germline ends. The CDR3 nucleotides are TGTGCCAGCAGCTACGAATGGGGTAGGGGGAACTATGGCTACACCTTC. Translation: CASSYEWGRGNYGYTF.

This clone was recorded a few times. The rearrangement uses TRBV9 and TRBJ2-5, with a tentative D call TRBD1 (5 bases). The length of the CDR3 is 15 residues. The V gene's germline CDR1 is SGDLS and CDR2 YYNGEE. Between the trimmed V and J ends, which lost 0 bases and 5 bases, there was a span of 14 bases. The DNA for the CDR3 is TGTGCCAGCAGCGTAGTCGGAAGGGGTACGGAGACCCAGTACTTC. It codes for CASSVVGRGTETQYF.

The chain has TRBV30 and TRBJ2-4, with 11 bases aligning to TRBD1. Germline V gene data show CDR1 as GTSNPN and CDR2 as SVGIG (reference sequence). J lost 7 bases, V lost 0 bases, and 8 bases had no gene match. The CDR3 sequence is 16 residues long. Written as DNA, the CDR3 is TGTGCCTGGAGTGTAGACGGGACAGGGGGTGGGAACATTCAGTACTTC. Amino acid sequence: CAWSVDGTGGGNIQYF.

The CDR3 reads CASSPDYQGAADTQYF. The CDR3 coding sequence is TGCGCCAGCAGCCCTGACTACCAGGGGGCTGCAGATACGCAGTATTTT. V and J are TRBV5-1 and TRBJ2-3, with 8 positions matching TRBD1. The germline V gene encodes CDR1 SGHRS and CDR2 YFSETQ. The CDR3 is 16 amino acids. The V gene end was trimmed by 4 bases and the J gene end by 4 bases; junction bases not matched to a gene: 11.

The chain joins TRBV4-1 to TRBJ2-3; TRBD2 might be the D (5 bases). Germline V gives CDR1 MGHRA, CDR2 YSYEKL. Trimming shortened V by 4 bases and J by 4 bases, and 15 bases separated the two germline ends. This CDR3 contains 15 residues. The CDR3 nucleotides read TGCGCCAGCAGCCGCCTAGAGGGAGTCCCAGATACGCAGTATTTT. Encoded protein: CASSRLEGVPDTQYF.

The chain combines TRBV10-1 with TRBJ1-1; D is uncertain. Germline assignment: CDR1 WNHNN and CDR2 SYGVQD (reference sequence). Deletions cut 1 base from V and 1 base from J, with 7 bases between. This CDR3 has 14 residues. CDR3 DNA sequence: TGCGCCAGCAGTGAGTATGGCAGGAACACTGAAGCTTTCTTT. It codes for CASSEYGRNTEAFF.

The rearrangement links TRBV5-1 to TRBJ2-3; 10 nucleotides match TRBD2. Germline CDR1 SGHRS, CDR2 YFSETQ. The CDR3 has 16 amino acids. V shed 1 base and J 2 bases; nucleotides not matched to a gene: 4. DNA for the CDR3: TGCGCCAGCAGCTTGAGTAGCGGGGGGTACACAGATACGCAGTATTTT. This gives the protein CASSLSSGGYTDTQYF.

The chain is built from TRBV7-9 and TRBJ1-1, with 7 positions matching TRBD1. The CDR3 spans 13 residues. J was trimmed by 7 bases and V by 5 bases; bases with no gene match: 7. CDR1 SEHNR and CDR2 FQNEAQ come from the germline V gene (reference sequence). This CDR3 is CASSNTGDGEAFF. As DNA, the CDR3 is TGTGCCAGCAGCAACACAGGGGACGGTGAAGCTTTCTTT.

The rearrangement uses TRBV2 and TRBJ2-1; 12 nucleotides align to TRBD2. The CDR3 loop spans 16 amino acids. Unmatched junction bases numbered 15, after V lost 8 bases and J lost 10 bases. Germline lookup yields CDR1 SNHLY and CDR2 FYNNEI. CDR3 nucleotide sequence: TGTGCCAGCGGATTCGGGGGTCTAGCGGGAGGGAAGGAGCAGTTCTTC. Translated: CASGFGGLAGGKEQFF.

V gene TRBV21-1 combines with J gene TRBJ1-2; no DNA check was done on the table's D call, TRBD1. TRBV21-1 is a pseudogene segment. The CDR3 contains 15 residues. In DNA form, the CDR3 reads TGTGCCAGCAGCAACAACCATCGACAGGGTCACGGCTACACCTTC. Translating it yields CASSNNHRQGHGYTF.

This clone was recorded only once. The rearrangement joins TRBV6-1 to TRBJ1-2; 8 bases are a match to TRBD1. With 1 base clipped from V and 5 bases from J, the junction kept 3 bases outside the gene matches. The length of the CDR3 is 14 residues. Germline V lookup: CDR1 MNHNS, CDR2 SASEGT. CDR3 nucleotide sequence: TGTGCCAGCAGTGAAGAGGGACAGGTATATGGCTACACCTTC. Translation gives CASSEEGQVYGYTF.

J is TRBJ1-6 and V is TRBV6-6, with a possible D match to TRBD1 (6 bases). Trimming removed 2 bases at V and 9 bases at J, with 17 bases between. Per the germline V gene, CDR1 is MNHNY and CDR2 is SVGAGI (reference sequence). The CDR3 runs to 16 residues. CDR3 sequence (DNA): TGTGCCAGCAGTTACGCACCCGTGGGGGCGGGTTCACCCCTCCACTTT. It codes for CASSYAPVGAGSPLHF.

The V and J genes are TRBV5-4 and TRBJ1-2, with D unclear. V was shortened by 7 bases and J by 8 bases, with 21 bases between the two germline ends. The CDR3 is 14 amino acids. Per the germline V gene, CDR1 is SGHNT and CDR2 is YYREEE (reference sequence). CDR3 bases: TGTGCCAGCTACGGGTCAAACCCGAACCACGGCTACACCTTC. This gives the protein CASYGSNPNHGYTF. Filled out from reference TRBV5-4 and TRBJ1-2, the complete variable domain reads ETGVTQSPTHLIKTRGQQVTLRCSSQSGHNTVSWYQQALGQGPQFIFQYYREEENGRGNFPPRFSGLQFPNYSSELNVNALELDDSALYLCASYGSNPNHGYTFGSGTRLTVV.

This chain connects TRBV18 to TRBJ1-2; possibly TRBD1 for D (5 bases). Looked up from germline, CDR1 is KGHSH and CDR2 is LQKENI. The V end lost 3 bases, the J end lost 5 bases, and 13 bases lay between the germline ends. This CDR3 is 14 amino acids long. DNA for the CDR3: TGTGCCAGCTCACCGCCGCGACAGATATATGGCTACACCTTC. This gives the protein CASSPPRQIYGYTF.

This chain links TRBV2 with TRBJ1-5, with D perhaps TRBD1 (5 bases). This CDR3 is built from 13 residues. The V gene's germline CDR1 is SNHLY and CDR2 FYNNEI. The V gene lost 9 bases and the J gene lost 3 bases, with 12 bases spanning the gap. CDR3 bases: TGTGCCAGTAAACAGGCAGACAATCAGCCCCAGCATTTT. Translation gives CASKQADNQPQHF.

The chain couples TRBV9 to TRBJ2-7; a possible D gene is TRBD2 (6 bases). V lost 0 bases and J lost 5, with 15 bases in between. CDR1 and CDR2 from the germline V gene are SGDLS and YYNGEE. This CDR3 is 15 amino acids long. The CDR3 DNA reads TGTGCCAGCAGCGTAGGCGGGGTCTATCGAGACGAGCAGTACTTC. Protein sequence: CASSVGGVYRDEQYF. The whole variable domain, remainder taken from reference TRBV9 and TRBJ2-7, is DSGVTQTPKHLITATGQRVTLRCSPRSGDLSVYWYQQSLDQGLQFLIQYYNGEERAKGNILERFSAQQFPDLHSELNLSSLELGDSALYFCASSVGGVYRDEQYFGPGTRLTVT.

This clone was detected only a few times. The CDR3: CASSEEEGRGRTEAFF. The CDR3 DNA is TGTGCCAGCAGTGAAGAAGAAGGGAGAGGAAGGACTGAAGCTTTCTTT. V usage is TRBV6-1 and J usage is TRBJ1-1; D not certain. V was cut by 1 base and J by 5 bases, with 17 bases left in between. CDR1 is MNHNS, CDR2 SASEGT, per germline. This CDR3 has 16 amino acids.

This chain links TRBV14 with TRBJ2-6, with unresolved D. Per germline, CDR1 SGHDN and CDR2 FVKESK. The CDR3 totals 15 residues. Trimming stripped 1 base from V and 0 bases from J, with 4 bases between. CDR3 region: CASSQGSSGANVLTF. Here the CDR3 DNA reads TGTGCCAGCAGCCAAGGGAGCTCTGGGGCCAACGTCCTGACTTTC.

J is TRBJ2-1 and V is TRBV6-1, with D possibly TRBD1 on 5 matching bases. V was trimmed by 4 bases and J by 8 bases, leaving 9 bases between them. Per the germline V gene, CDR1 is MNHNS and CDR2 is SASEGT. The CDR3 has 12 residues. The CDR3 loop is CASSVGPDEQFF. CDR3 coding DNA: TGTGCCAGCAGTGTGGGGCCGGATGAGCAGTTCTTC.

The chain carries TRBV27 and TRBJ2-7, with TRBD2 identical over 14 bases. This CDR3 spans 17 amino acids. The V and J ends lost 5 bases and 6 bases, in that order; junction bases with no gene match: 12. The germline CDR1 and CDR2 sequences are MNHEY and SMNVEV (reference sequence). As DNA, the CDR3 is TGTGCCAGCAGTCCTAGACGACTAGCGGGAGGGTCTGCCGAGCAGTACTTC. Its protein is CASSPRRLAGGSAEQYF.

The CDR3: CASSAGLAGGGGELFF. The CDR3 region has the DNA TGTGCCAGCAGCGCCGGACTAGCGGGAGGGGGTGGGGAGCTGTTTTTT. The chain is built from TRBV9 and TRBJ2-2; 15 bases line up with TRBD2. The V gene's germline CDR1 is SGDLS and CDR2 YYNGEE. This CDR3 contains 16 residues. Trimming cost V 3 bases and J 8 bases; bases outside gene matches: 5.

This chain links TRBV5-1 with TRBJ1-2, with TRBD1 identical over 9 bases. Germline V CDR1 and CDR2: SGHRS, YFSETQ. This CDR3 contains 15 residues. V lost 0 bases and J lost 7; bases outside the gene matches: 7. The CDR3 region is CASSLVTDRGVGYTF. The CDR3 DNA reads TGCGCCAGCAGCTTGGTCACGGACAGGGGAGTTGGCTACACCTTC.